This T cell receptor beta chain derives from a study of Graves' ophthalmopathy and Graves' hyperthyroidism. Study information: There was a collection of peripheral blood at initial diagnosis, before any treatment.

Findings and limits, study-wide: Both an approximately 68% sensitivity and an approximately 79% specificity characterized the model's predictions of ophthalmopathy progression.

Notes on this clonotype: Antigen specificity is unknown.

TCR beta CDR3 regions were amplified from RNA transcripts. The workflow started with a first-round RT-PCR run with HTBI primers and then moved on to a second-round multiplex PCR. TCRdb reprocessed the multiplex PCR reads with MiXCR, giving one entry per CDR3 protein. Among some 240,000 distinct CDR3 sequences listed, about 46% were seen once. The V end lost 1 base, the J end lost 0 bases, and 10 bases lay between the germline ends. Germline assignment: CDR1 SGHDN and CDR2 FVKESK. The CDR3 loop spans 15 amino acids. Diagnosis relied on clinical symptoms, serum thyroxine, TRAb, thyroid ultrasound and orbital computed tomography. Sampling about 10 ml of fresh peripheral blood provided the PBMCs.

The sequence was collected from an adult man with Graves' ophthalmopathy. Sequenced material: peripheral blood. The chain links TRBV14 to TRBJ2-7; possibly TRBD2 for D (5 bases). The CDR3: CASSQAGILSYEQYF. In DNA form, the CDR3 reads TGTGCCAGCAGCCAAGCGGGAATCCTCTCCTACGAGCAGTACTTC.